This TCR beta chain was found in a study of T cell changes during pregnancy in multiple sclerosis. The protocol was immunoSEQ multiplex PCR, while the TCRdb copy is restricted to in-frame clones and leaves out a portion. Of under 55,000 clones in the sample, 80% to 95% were seen once. Between the trimmed V and J ends, which lost 5 bases and 3 bases, there was a span of 20 bases. This CDR3 comprises 16 residues. The germline V gene has CDR1 SGHDN and CDR2 FVKESK. The receptor was derived from a female donor with multiple sclerosis, enrolled in a pregnancy study. The gene calls are TRBV14 and TRBJ2-7; D unclear. The source material was CD4+ T cells from peripheral blood mononuclear cells, sampled in the third trimester of pregnancy. CDR3 amino acids: CASSGRPGSSFYEQYF. In nucleotides, the CDR3 is TGTGCCAGCAGCGGTCGACCAGGTTCATCTTTCTACGAGCAGTACTTC.